This is a list of T cell receptor beta chains from one sample in a study of blood T cell repertoires in COVID-19. Assay: immunoSEQ multiplex PCR; the TCRdb copy retains only in-frame clones and omits some. Here the sample spans under 85,000 clones, around 88% being singletons. Sequencing was carried out using peripheral blood. All receptors derive from a man between 65 and 85 years old with active or convalescent COVID-19. Each CDR3 is given with its conserved first and last residue. Each record gives: J gene, D gene, clone size, V gene, CDR3 DNA, CDR3 protein. A D gene is named only where the DNA matches it firmly. The size entry is marked missing in some rows and otherwise reads once, few, many or a size class.

TRBJ2-7,TRBD2,few,TRBV30,TGTGCCTGGACAAAGGGGCTAGCGGGAGCTTTGGAGCAGTACTTC,CAWTKGLAGALEQYF
TRBJ2-3,NA,NA,TRBV7-8,TGTGCCAGCAGCTTTAGCATGTATAGCAGAGATACGCAGTATTTT,CASSFSMYSRDTQYF
TRBJ1-2,TRBD1,NA,TRBV19,TGTGCCAGTAGTGTGTCCGGACAGGGGGACTATGGCTACACCTTC,CASSVSGQGDYGYTF
TRBJ2-7,TRBD1,NA,TRBV10-1,TGCGCCAGCAGTCAACAGGGGGCTGGGATAGCAGAAAACTACGAGCAGTACTTC,CASSQQGAGIAENYEQYF
TRBJ2-2,NA,NA,TRBV4-1,TGCGCCAGCAGCCCCTACACCGGGGAGCTGTTTTTT,CASSPYTGELFF
TRBJ1-4,NA,NA,TRBV9,TGTGCCAGCAGCGTAGAAGGCAGGGCGGATGAAAAACTGTTTTTT,CASSVEGRADEKLFF
TRBJ2-1,NA,few,TRBV5-8,TGTGCCAGCAGCTTGGGTTTGAGCTCCTACAATGAGCAGTTCTTC,CASSLGLSSYNEQFF
TRBJ2-3,NA,NA,TRBV30,TGTGCCTGGAGTCCGTTGCTGACGGGAGCAGATACGCAGTATTTT,CAWSPLLTGADTQYF
TRBJ1-2,TRBD1,NA,TRBV29-1,TGCAGCGTTGACCTCCCCGGGACAGGGTATGGCTACACCTTC,CSVDLPGTGYGYTF
TRBJ2-2,TRBD1,NA,TRBV9,TGTGCCAGCAGCCCCGACAGGGAAACCGGGGAGCTGTTTTTT,CASSPDRETGELFF
TRBJ1-5,TRBD1,NA,TRBV2,TGTGCCAGCAGTGCGGACAGGGGGCACCAGCCCCAGCATTTT,CASSADRGHQPQHF
TRBJ1-1,NA,NA,TRBV6-6,TGTGCCAGCAGTTATGGGGAGAGGAACACTGAAGCTTTCTTT,CASSYGERNTEAFF